The present T cell receptor (beta chain) was sequenced within a study of cytomegalovirus exposure and HLA in healthy donors. The PCR had 60 Vbeta and 13 Jbeta primers. Produced via immunoSEQ multiplex PCR; TCRdb's table is partial and in-frame only. Among more than 130,000 clones, roughly 77% were seen once, and the ten largest hold roughly 2.2%. This clone was seen more than once but under ten times. Its antigen is not known. V was pared by 3 bases and J by 1 base, with 7 bases of the junction left unmatched. The germline V gene has CDR1 MNHEY and CDR2 SVGAGI. The CDR3 has 16 amino acids. Overall study findings and caveats: In a later analysis, donors in an Asian-associated ancestry cluster reportedly had fewer N-insertions in productive TCRs than the cohort mean.

The sequencing input was PBMCs. This chain links TRBV6-5 with TRBJ1-1; 8 bases align to TRBD1. This TCR derives from a man in his thirties or forties in good health and CMV-seronegative. The CDR3 sequence is CASSYPPGGSNTEAFF. In nucleotides, the CDR3 is TGTGCCAGCAGTTATCCCCCAGGGGGCTCGAACACTGAAGCTTTCTTT.